Sequencing of this TCR beta chain was carried out in a study of T cell repertoires in cytomegalovirus infection. Study overall: Indications of both CMV infection and matching HLA type were provided by public TCR beta signatures.

TCRdb called the reads again in MiXCR, with one record for every CDR3 protein. The data hold about 98,000 distinct CDR3 sequences, with 16% observed a single time. This clonotype was seen ten or more times. Antigen specificity is unknown. The V gene lost 1 base and the J gene lost 4 bases, with 10 bases spanning the gap. The CDR3 is made up of 14 amino acids. Germline V gene lookup returns CDR1 SGHTA and CDR2 FQGNSA. Study results and caveats: What dominated the ex vivo response were HLA-C-restricted CMV-specific TCR beta clonotypes.

Sequenced sample: PBMCs. The source of this sequence is a human donor in good health (CMV status not recorded). Some clones in this sample may be carry-over from other donors' samples. V gene TRBV7-2 combines with J gene TRBJ2-5; possibly TRBD1 or TRBD2 for D (6 bases each). The CDR3 protein is CASSLGGASETQYF. CDR3 nucleotides: TGTGCCAGCAGCTTAGGGGGGGCCTCAGAGACCCAGTACTTC.